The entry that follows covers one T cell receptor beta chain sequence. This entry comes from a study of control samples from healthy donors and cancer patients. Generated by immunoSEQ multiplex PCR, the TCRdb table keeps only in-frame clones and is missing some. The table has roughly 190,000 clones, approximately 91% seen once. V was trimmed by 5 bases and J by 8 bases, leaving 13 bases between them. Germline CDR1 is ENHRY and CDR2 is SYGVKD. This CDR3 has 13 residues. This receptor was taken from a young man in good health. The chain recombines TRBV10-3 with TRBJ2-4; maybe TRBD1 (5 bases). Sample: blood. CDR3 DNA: TGTGCCATCAGTCAGGGTCAGACGGACATTCAGTACTTC. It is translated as CAISQGQTDIQYF.